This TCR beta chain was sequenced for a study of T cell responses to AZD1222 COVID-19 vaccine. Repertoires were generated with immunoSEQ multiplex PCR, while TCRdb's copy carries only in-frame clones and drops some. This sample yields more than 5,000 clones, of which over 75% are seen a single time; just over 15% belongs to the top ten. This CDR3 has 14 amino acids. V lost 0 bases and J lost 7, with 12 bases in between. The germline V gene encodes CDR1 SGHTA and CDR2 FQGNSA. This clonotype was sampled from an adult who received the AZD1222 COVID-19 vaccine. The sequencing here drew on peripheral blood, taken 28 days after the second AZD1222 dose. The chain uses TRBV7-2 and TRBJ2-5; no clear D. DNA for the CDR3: TGTGCCAGCAGCTTAGCGCATCCCTCCGGGACCCAGTACTTC. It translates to CASSLAHPSGTQYF. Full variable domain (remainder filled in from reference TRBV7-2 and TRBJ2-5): GAGVSQSPSNKVTEKGKDVELRCDPISGHTALYWYRQSLGQGLEFLIYFQGNSAPDKSGLPSDRFSAERTGGSVSTLTIQRTQQEDSAVYLCASSLAHPSGTQYFGPGTRLLVL.